These 26 T cell receptor beta chains originate from one sample sequenced in a study of blood T cell repertoires in COVID-19. Clones were sequenced by immunoSEQ multiplex PCR, and TCRdb holds only the in-frame ones, with some missing. The repertoire holds fewer than 150,000 clones, with roughly 86% as singletons. Material for sequencing was peripheral blood. These receptors were taken from a man in his forties or fifties with active or convalescent COVID-19.

The V and J genes are TRBV10-3 and TRBJ1-5; the D is unclear. Trimming took off 5 bases at V and 5 bases at J, with 10 bases between the two ends. Germline V gene lookup returns CDR1 ENHRY and CDR2 SYGVKD. The CDR3 runs to 13 residues. CDR3 amino acids: CAISSSDDQPQHF. CDR3 bases: TGTGCCATCAGTAGTTCAGATGATCAGCCCCAGCATTTT.

The chain carries TRBV6-1 and TRBJ2-2; D is unresolved. The V gene lost 0 bases and the J gene lost 6 bases, with 8 bases spanning the gap. In germline, CDR1 is MNHNS, CDR2 SASEGT. This CDR3 is built from 14 residues. In DNA form, the CDR3 reads TGTGCCAGCAGTGAAGCGACTGCCTCCGGGGAGCTGTTTTTT. Encoded protein: CASSEATASGELFF.

This sequence joins TRBV18 and TRBJ2-6; 9 bases are shared with TRBD1. The J segment lost 2 bases and the V segment lost 0 bases, leaving 5 bases of the junction unmatched. There are 18 residues in the CDR3. The V gene's germline CDR1 is KGHSH and CDR2 LQKENI. CDR3 in amino acids: CASSPPRQGDTGANVLTF. Here the CDR3 DNA reads TGTGCCAGCTCACCACCGCGACAGGGGGACACTGGGGCCAACGTCCTGACTTTC.

Concerning this clone itself: At the DNA level, this CDR3 is encoded by other sequences in the same sample as well. CDR3 nucleotides: TGTGCCAGCAGCGTAGGGGGCATGAACACTGAAGCTTTCTTT. It encodes CASSVGGMNTEAFF. The V and J genes are TRBV9 and TRBJ1-1; D may be TRBD1 (5 bases). V lost 0 bases and J 0 bases, leaving 6 bases between the germline ends. The CDR3 sequence is 14 residues long. CDR1 SGDLS and CDR2 YYNGEE come from the germline V gene. Combining the CDR3 with reference TRBV9 and TRBJ1-1 gives the whole variable domain DSGVTQTPKHLITATGQRVTLRCSPRSGDLSVYWYQQSLDQGLQFLIQYYNGEERAKGNILERFSAQQFPDLHSELNLSSLELGDSALYFCASSVGGMNTEAFFGQGTRLTVV.

The V and J genes are TRBV5-4 and TRBJ1-3, with 8 positions matching TRBD1. The germline CDR1 and CDR2 sequences are SGHNT and YYREEE (reference sequence). Germline trimming cut 4 bases from V and 4 bases from J; bases unmatched to any gene: 7. The CDR3 consists of 15 residues. The CDR3: CASSTPGGTGNTIYF. In nucleotides, the CDR3 is TGTGCCAGCAGCACCCCAGGGGGCACCGGAAACACCATATATTTT.

This chain uses TRBV5-1 with TRBJ2-3, with D possibly matching TRBD2 (6 bases). V lost 4 bases and J 2 bases, leaving 17 bases between the germline ends. Germline lookup yields CDR1 SGHRS and CDR2 YFSETQ. The CDR3 spans 16 residues. The CDR3 DNA follows: TGCGCCAGCAGCCCGAACCTAGCGCAGCCCACAGATACGCAGTATTTT. Protein: CASSPNLAQPTDTQYF. The full variable domain, its missing parts supplied by reference TRBV5-1 and TRBJ2-3, is KAGVTQTPRYLIKTRGQQVTLSCSPISGHRSVSWYQQTPGQGLQFLFEYFSETQRNKGNFPGRFSGRQFSNSRSEMNVSTLELGDSALYLCASSPNLAQPTDTQYFGPGTRLTVL.

The J gene is TRBJ2-3, the V gene TRBV28; 8 positions match TRBD2. The germline CDR1 and CDR2 sequences are MDHEN and SYDVKM. Trimming at V came to 8 bases and at J to 4 bases, leaving 14 bases not matched to a gene. This CDR3 is built from 16 residues. The CDR3: CASGSRAGARPDTQYF. CDR3 DNA: TGTGCCAGCGGTTCTCGAGCGGGAGCCCGGCCAGATACGCAGTATTTT. Filled out from reference TRBV28 and TRBJ2-3, the complete variable domain reads DVKVTQSSRYLVKRTGEKVFLECVQDMDHENMFWYRQDPGLGLRLIYFSYDVKMKEKGDIPEGYSVSREKKERFSLILESASTNQTSMYLCASGSRAGARPDTQYFGPGTRLTVL.

The chain joins TRBV5-5 to TRBJ2-3, with 13 bases matching TRBD2. Unmatched junction bases numbered 3, after V lost 4 bases and J lost 1 base. Germline loops: CDR1 SGHKS, CDR2 YYEKEE (reference sequence). The CDR3 loop spans 16 amino acids. The CDR3: CASSPGLAGRTDTQYF. The CDR3 coding sequence is TGTGCCAGCAGCCCGGGACTAGCGGGGCGCACAGATACGCAGTATTTT.

J is TRBJ2-7 and V is TRBV18; D not resolved. This CDR3 has 14 amino acids. Germline V gene lookup returns CDR1 KGHSH and CDR2 LQKENI. Deletions cut 5 bases from V and 5 bases from J, with 16 bases between. This CDR3 is CASSKTEQSNEQYF. The CDR3 coding sequence is TGTGCCAGCTCAAAAACGGAACAGAGTAACGAGCAGTACTTC.

The chain recombines TRBV19 with TRBJ1-6, with TRBD1 matching 7 bases. V shed 5 bases, J shed 10 bases, and the junction held 8 bases outside the gene matches. Germline CDR1 is LNHDA and CDR2 is SQIVND (reference sequence). The CDR3 covers 14 residues. CDR3 bases: TGTGCCAGTAGTCTCGTACAGGGGAGCTCACCCCTCCACTTT. Protein: CASSLVQGSSPLHF.

The chain links TRBV15 to TRBJ1-3, with 9 bases aligning to TRBD1. CDR1 is LNHNV and CDR2 is YYDKDF in the germline V gene (reference sequence). The ends lost 3 bases at V and 1 base at J; junction bases unmatched: 4. The CDR3 spans 16 residues. CDR3 amino acids: CATSRAGTGSGNTIYF. CDR3 nucleotide sequence: TGTGCCACCAGCAGGGCCGGGACAGGGTCTGGAAACACCATATATTTT.

The chain is built from TRBV7-3 and TRBJ2-3; the match to TRBD2 covers 13 bases. J was trimmed by 5 bases and V by 3 bases; bases with no gene match: 2. Germline V CDR1 and CDR2: SGHTA, FQGTGA. The CDR3 length is 15 residues. In nucleotides, the CDR3 is TGTGCCAGCAGCTTCGGACTAGCGGGAGTAGATACGCAGTATTTT. This encodes CASSFGLAGVDTQYF.

This clone was observed a few times. The chain has TRBV7-9 and TRBJ2-2, with 10 bases fitting TRBD2. Germline trimming cut 1 base from V and 6 bases from J; bases unmatched to any gene: 2. The CDR3 is 15 residues long. Germline V CDR1 and CDR2: SEHNR, FQNEAQ (reference sequence). CDR3 sequence reads: CASSLGLAGAGELFF. In nucleotides, the CDR3 is TGTGCCAGCAGCTTAGGTCTAGCGGGAGCCGGGGAGCTGTTTTTT. Together with reference TRBV7-9 and TRBJ2-2, the CDR3 gives the full variable domain: DTGVSQNPRHKITKRGQNVTFRCDPISEHNRLYWYRQTLGQGPEFLTYFQNEAQLEKSRLLSDRFSAERPKGSFSTLEIQRTEQGDSAMYLCASSLGLAGAGELFFGEGSRLTVL.

The chain links TRBV19 to TRBJ2-4, with TRBD2 matching over 8 bases. Germline values: CDR1 LNHDA, CDR2 SQIVND (reference sequence). The junction had 8 bases not matched to a gene; V was cut back by 5 bases and J by 8 bases. The CDR3 is 14 residues long. CDR3 bases: TGTGCCAGTAGTGGAGCGGGAGCTGGTTACATTCAGTACTTC. This encodes CASSGAGAGYIQYF.

This chain joins TRBV11-3 and TRBJ2-2; 11 bases are a match to TRBD2. This CDR3 spans 19 amino acids. With V trimmed by 0 bases and J by 3 bases, 9 bases remained unmatched. Germline CDR1 is SGHNT and CDR2 is YENEEA. The CDR3 here is CASSLEGPLAGVHTGELFF. CDR3 nucleotides: TGTGCCAGCAGCTTAGAAGGACCACTAGCGGGAGTTCACACCGGGGAGCTGTTTTTT. The full variable domain, in which reference TRBV11-3 and TRBJ2-2 provide the parts outside the CDR3, is EAGVVQSPRYKIIEKKQPVAFWCNPISGHNTLYWYLQNLGQGPELLIRYENEEAVDDSQLPKDRFSAERLKGVDSTLKIQPAELGDSAVYLCASSLEGPLAGVHTGELFFGEGSRLTVL.

This rearrangement joins TRBV28 to TRBJ2-7; 8 bases map to TRBD1. This CDR3 region has 14 residues. Germline CDR1 is MDHEN and CDR2 is SYDVKM. V lost 8 bases to trimming and J lost 4 bases; unmatched junction nucleotides: 10. CDR3 in amino acids: CASQGQDPLYEQYF. CDR3 bases: TGTGCCAGCCAGGGACAGGATCCATTGTACGAGCAGTACTTC.

CDR3 sequence reads: CASSVGGIAVHGDTQYF. In DNA form, the CDR3 reads TGTGCCAGCAGCGTAGGGGGAATAGCGGTACATGGAGATACGCAGTATTTT. V and J are TRBV9 and TRBJ2-3; tentatively, D is TRBD2 (6 bases). The CDR3 covers 17 residues. V gave up 0 bases and J gave up 5 bases, with 19 bases separating them. Germline V lookup: CDR1 SGDLS, CDR2 YYNGEE.

V gene TRBV13 combines with J gene TRBJ2-7; D is possibly TRBD2 (6 bases). CDR3 length: 16 amino acids. Germline loops: CDR1 PRHDT, CDR2 FYEKMQ (reference sequence). V was cut by 5 bases and J by 2 bases, with 19 bases left in between. DNA for the CDR3: TGTGCCAGCAGCCAGAGAACGGGACTGCGGACCTACGAGCAGTACTTC. As protein: CASSQRTGLRTYEQYF.

This clone was seen only once. The V call is TRBV13, the J call TRBJ2-3, with TRBD2 matching 8 bases. The CDR3 is made up of 17 amino acids. CDR1 PRHDT and CDR2 FYEKMQ come from the germline V gene (reference sequence). Trimming cost V 3 bases and J 2 bases; bases outside gene matches: 10. The CDR3 loop reads CASSFGLARILTDTQYF. Written as DNA, the CDR3 is TGTGCCAGCAGCTTCGGACTAGCCCGAATCCTCACAGATACGCAGTATTTT. The whole variable domain, remainder taken from reference TRBV13 and TRBJ2-3, is AAGVIQSPRHLIKEKRETATLKCYPIPRHDTVYWYQQGPGQDPQFLISFYEKMQSDKGSIPDRFSAQQFSDYHSELNMSSLELGDSALYFCASSFGLARILTDTQYFGPGTRLTVL.

The V gene is TRBV5-5, the J gene TRBJ2-2, with 8 bases identical to TRBD2. V lost 7 bases, J lost 7 bases, and 12 bases stayed unmatched. CDR1 is SGHKS, CDR2 YYEKEE, per germline (reference sequence). The CDR3 consists of 15 residues. The CDR3 loop reads CASGVRTSLGGELFF. The CDR3 DNA is TGTGCCAGCGGGGTTCGGACTAGCCTTGGCGGGGAGCTGTTTTTT. The whole variable domain, filled in from reference TRBV5-5 and TRBJ2-2, reads DAGVTQSPTHLIKTRGQQVTLRCSPISGHKSVSWYQQVLGQGPQFIFQYYEKEERGRGNFPDRFSARQFPNYSSELNVNALLLGDSALYLCASGVRTSLGGELFFGEGSRLTVL.

The chain links TRBV6-6 to TRBJ2-7; maybe TRBD1 (6 bases). CDR1 is MNHNY and CDR2 is SVGAGI in the germline V gene (reference sequence). Trimming took off 0 bases at V and 0 bases at J, with 9 bases between the two ends. CDR3 length: 15 residues. CDR3 in amino acids: CASSYSQGFSYEQYF. The CDR3 DNA follows: TGTGCCAGCAGTTACTCTCAGGGGTTCTCCTACGAGCAGTACTTC.

CDR3 DNA sequence: TGTGCCAGCACCGAAAGGGGATGGGCTAGCTATGGCTACACCTTC. It translates to CASTERGWASYGYTF. V gene TRBV6-5 combines with J gene TRBJ1-2, with D perhaps matching TRBD1 (5 bases). The CDR3 is 15 amino acids. V was trimmed by 7 bases and J by 4 bases, leaving 19 bases between them. CDR1 is MNHEY and CDR2 is SVGAGI in the germline V gene.

This clone was found once. The rearrangement joins TRBV29-1 to TRBJ2-1; no clear D. Trimming left V 4 bases short and J 4 bases short, with 14 bases between. The CDR3 totals 14 residues. Looked up from germline, CDR1 is SQVTM and CDR2 is ANQGSEA. CDR3 DNA: TGCAGCGTTGGGGTGGCTAGACCTTACAATGAGCAGTTCTTC. Residues: CSVGVARPYNEQFF.

The CDR3 here is CAWSVRGAAGNTIYF. The CDR3 DNA follows: TGTGCCTGGAGTGTACGCGGGGCAGCAGGAAACACCATATATTTT. The rearrangement joins TRBV30 to TRBJ1-3; D is possibly TRBD1 (5 bases). The V gene lost 0 bases and the J gene lost 4 bases, with 13 bases spanning the gap. CDR1 and CDR2 from the germline V gene are GTSNPN and SVGIG (reference sequence). The CDR3 runs to 15 residues.

This sequence joins TRBV6-5 and TRBJ1-5, with 7 bases identical to TRBD1. V shed 2 bases and J 7 bases; nucleotides not matched to a gene: 2. Germline V gene lookup returns CDR1 MNHEY and CDR2 SVGAGI. The CDR3 length is 13 residues. CDR3 in amino acids: CASSYDRDQPQHF. For the CDR3, the DNA is TGTGCCAGCAGTTACGACAGGGACCAGCCCCAGCATTTT.

This clone was found once. The chain joins TRBV27 to TRBJ1-6; 8 positions agree with TRBD1. V lost 3 bases to trimming and J lost 0 bases; unmatched junction nucleotides: 4. Germline V gene lookup returns CDR1 MNHEY and CDR2 SMNVEV (reference sequence). The CDR3 totals 17 residues. The CDR3 loop is CASSLRDRSSYNSPLHF. The CDR3 DNA follows: TGTGCCAGCAGTTTGAGGGACAGGAGCTCCTATAATTCACCCCTCCACTTT.